This entry concerns a single T cell receptor beta chain. Its antigen is undetermined. In nominal health when sampled, donors likely had unrecorded immune exposures nonetheless. The entry originates in a study of cytomegalovirus exposure and HLA in healthy donors. Study-level findings and limits: Despite most TCR sequences being rare, some public TCRs occurred in many donors.

CDR1 is SGHDT and CDR2 is YYEEEE in the germline V gene. This CDR3 contains 14 residues. V dropped 4 bases and J dropped 7; count of bases not matched to a gene: 6. Both 60 Vbeta primers and 13 Jbeta primers went into the PCR. Measured with immunoSEQ multiplex PCR; TCRdb has only the in-frame clones, and not every one. The sample lists roughly 190,000 clones; around 84% were seen once. V gene TRBV5-6 combines with J gene TRBJ1-4; 8 nucleotides agree with TRBD1. Specimen: PBMCs. This receptor was identified in a man between 35 and 55 years old in good health and CMV-seropositive. CDR3 DNA sequence: TGTGCCAGCAGCGTGACAGGGGCTGGTGAAAAACTGTTTTTT. It codes for CASSVTGAGEKLFF.